The rows below give T cell receptor beta chains drawn from one sample of a study of blood T cell repertoires in COVID-19. Measured with immunoSEQ multiplex PCR; TCRdb has only the in-frame clones, and not every one. This table has 130,000 or so clones, around four fifths appearing once. Sequenced: peripheral blood. The receptor source for this set is a man at least 80 years old with acute or convalescent COVID-19. Each CDR3 is given with its conserved first and last residue. D genes are given only for firm matches. Expanded clones get a size class; other rows say once, few or many, or leave the size out.

TGTGCCAGCAGCCTCTCTCGGACAGATACGCAGTATTTT,CASSLSRTDTQYF,TRBJ2-3,.,.,TRBV7-2
TGTGCCAGCAGTATCTCCGGGTCCCAAGGGCAGTACTTC,CASSISGSQGQYF,TRBJ2-7,.,.,TRBV6-5
TGTGCCAGTAGTCGTACTTGGACAGGGGCCCCGAGTAACTATGGCTACACCTTC,CASSRTWTGAPSNYGYTF,TRBJ1-2,TRBD1,.,TRBV19
TGTGCCAGCAGCTCCACTATCTTGCTAGCGGGGGCTAGCACAGATACGCAGTATTTT,CASSSTILLAGASTDTQYF,TRBJ2-3,TRBD2,.,TRBV11-2
TGTGCCAGTAGTATTAGGGCGGGAAGGAGCACCGGGGAGCTGTTTTTT,CASSIRAGRSTGELFF,TRBJ2-2,.,.,TRBV19
TGTGCCAGCAGTGAAGTCCAGGGGGCTGAGTTTCTCACTGAAGCTTTCTTT,CASSEVQGAEFLTEAFF,TRBJ1-1,TRBD1,.,TRBV6-1
TGTGCCAGCAGCCCACGGACAGGAAATAATTCACCCCTCCACTTT,CASSPRTGNNSPLHF,TRBJ1-6,TRBD1,.,TRBV11-2
TGTGCCTGGAGGTCTGAGGTGACTGAAGCTTTCTTT,CAWRSEVTEAFF,TRBJ1-1,.,.,TRBV30
TGTGCCAGCAGTTTAGTGCGTCGGGAGACCCAGTACTTC,CASSLVRRETQYF,TRBJ2-5,.,.,TRBV12-3/TRBV12-4
TGTGCCAGCAGCGTAGGGGGCAAGACGAACACTGAAGCTTTCTTT,CASSVGGKTNTEAFF,TRBJ1-1,.,.,TRBV9
TGTGCCAGCGATCGAGGGGGAGGGGAGCAGTACTTC,CASDRGGGEQYF,TRBJ2-7,.,.,TRBV6-5
TGTGCCAGCAGCGGACTAGCGGGGGCCTACGAGCAGTACTTC,CASSGLAGAYEQYF,TRBJ2-7,TRBD2,.,TRBV3-1/TRBV3-2
TGCGCCAGCAGCTTTAGCGGAGATCCCGGGGAGCTGTTTTTT,CASSFSGDPGELFF,TRBJ2-2,.,few,TRBV5-1
TGTGCCAGTGGGGGACAGGGTGGCCAGCCCCAGCATTTT,CASGGQGGQPQHF,TRBJ1-5,TRBD1,few,TRBV19
TGTGCCAGCAGGCGGAGGGGAGGGTCTGGGGCCAACGTCCTGACTTTC,CASRRRGGSGANVLTF,TRBJ2-6,TRBD2,.,TRBV28
TGTGCCAGCAGCCAAGATAATACGCGGGGGGGAGGGCACACTGAAGCTTTCTTT,CASSQDNTRGGGHTEAFF,TRBJ1-1,.,.,TRBV11-2
TGTGCCAGCAGCCCCCGGGGGGGGAAGGACTCACCCCTCCACTTT,CASSPRGGKDSPLHF,TRBJ1-6,.,few,TRBV3-1/TRBV3-2
TGTGCCAGCTTAAGACAGAACAATTCACCCCTCCACTTT,CASLRQNNSPLHF,TRBJ1-6,.,.,TRBV6-5
TGTGCCTCCAAGGGCGGGGGCAGGGGCAAAAACATTCAGTACTTC,CASKGGGRGKNIQYF,TRBJ2-4,.,few,TRBV7-2
TGTGCCAGCAGCCCCGACAGGAACTATGGCTACACCTTC,CASSPDRNYGYTF,TRBJ1-2,.,.,TRBV5-4
TGCGCCAGATTTAGACGGGGGGGTTTCGGATCTGGAAACACCATATATTTT,CARFRRGGFGSGNTIYF,TRBJ1-3,.,.,TRBV5-1
TGCGCCAGCAGCTTGGATACACCGACTGGAAACACCATATATTTT,CASSLDTPTGNTIYF,TRBJ1-3,.,.,TRBV5-1
TGTGCCAGCAGCTTGAGGGGACTGACGAACACCGGGGAGCTGTTTTTT,CASSLRGLTNTGELFF,TRBJ2-2,.,.,TRBV3-1/TRBV3-2
TGTGCCAGCAGCCCCGGGACAGCCCGGGTCCAAGAGACCCAGTACTTC,CASSPGTARVQETQYF,TRBJ2-5,TRBD1,.,TRBV5-4
TGTGCCAGCAGTTACACGGGACAGGGATTTGATGAGCAGTTCTTC,CASSYTGQGFDEQFF,TRBJ2-1,TRBD1,.,TRBV6-2/TRBV6-3
TGTGCCAGCAGCCATCGGACTGTTTCCTACAATGAGCAGTTCTTC,CASSHRTVSYNEQFF,TRBJ2-1,.,.,TRBV3-1/TRBV3-2
TGTGCCAGCGACGGCGGCGGGCAGCCCCAGCATTTT,CASDGGGQPQHF,TRBJ1-5,.,.,TRBV19
TGCAGCGTTGTTACCGGGTCGGTCGGCAATCAGCCCCAGCATTTT,CSVVTGSVGNQPQHF,TRBJ1-5,.,.,TRBV29-1
TGTGCCAGCAGTGAGGGCCGTGGGAATTCACCCCTCCACTTT,CASSEGRGNSPLHF,TRBJ1-6,.,.,TRBV2
TGTGCCAGCAGCGTAGAAGGGGTGCCCGGACAGGGCCAGTACTTC,CASSVEGVPGQGQYF,TRBJ2-5,TRBD1,.,TRBV9
TGTGCCAGCAGCCCTGCGGGGGGCCCTGGCGACAATGAGCAGTTCTTC,CASSPAGGPGDNEQFF,TRBJ2-1,TRBD2,.,TRBV7-9
TGTGCCAGCAGAAGAGACAGGGGGGGCTACGAGCAGTACTTC,CASRRDRGGYEQYF,TRBJ2-7,TRBD1,few,TRBV2
TGTGCCAGTAGTAGCCCTAGCGGGAGCAGTACTAGCACAGATACGCAGTATTTT,CASSSPSGSSTSTDTQYF,TRBJ2-3,TRBD2,.,TRBV19
TGCAGCGCTAAGGTGAGACAGGGTAGGGACTACGAGCAGTACTTC,CSAKVRQGRDYEQYF,TRBJ2-7,TRBD1,.,TRBV29-1
TGCAGCGTTGACGGGACAGGGGCGACCCAGTACTTC,CSVDGTGATQYF,TRBJ2-5,TRBD1,once,TRBV29-1
TGCGCCAGCAGCCAAGCCCGGGCAGGGGGCCGGGAGCAGTACTTC,CASSQARAGGREQYF,TRBJ2-7,TRBD1,few,TRBV4-1
TGTGCCAGCTCCGGGACAGCCAATCAGCCCCAGCATTTT,CASSGTANQPQHF,TRBJ1-5,TRBD1,.,TRBV19
TGTGCCAGCCAACAGGGGACCAGATATAACACCGGGGAGCTGTTTTTT,CASQQGTRYNTGELFF,TRBJ2-2,TRBD1,.,TRBV27
TGTGCTAGCAGCTTAACCCAGACTACCCCAAATCAAGAGACCCAGTACTTC,CASSLTQTTPNQETQYF,TRBJ2-5,.,.,TRBV7-7
TGTGCCAGCAGCTTAGTGGGAGCGGGGTCACCCCTCCACTTT,CASSLVGAGSPLHF,TRBJ1-6,.,.,TRBV7-9
TGTGCCAGCAGCTCGACAGGGTGGAGTCAGCCCCAGCATTTT,CASSSTGWSQPQHF,TRBJ1-5,TRBD1,once,TRBV7-2
TGTGCCAGCAGAAACGGGGGCTCCTACGAGCAGTACTTC,CASRNGGSYEQYF,TRBJ2-7,.,.,TRBV28
TGTGCCAGCACCCTCGACAGGGTTACCGGGGAGCTGTTTTTT,CASTLDRVTGELFF,TRBJ2-2,TRBD1,.,TRBV6-5
TGTGCCAGCTCGGAGGGTTCCTATAATTCACCCCTCCACTTT,CASSEGSYNSPLHF,TRBJ1-6,.,.,TRBV6-5
TGTGCCAGCAATCCCGCCTCGGGGTATAATTCACCCCTCCACTTT,CASNPASGYNSPLHF,TRBJ1-6,.,.,TRBV6-6
TGTGCCACCAGTGATCCCGACAGGGACCCCTATGGCTACACCTTC,CATSDPDRDPYGYTF,TRBJ1-2,TRBD1,.,TRBV24-1
TGTGCCAGCAGCCAAGAAGGAGAGGTGAACACCGGGGAGCTGTTTTTT,CASSQEGEVNTGELFF,TRBJ2-2,.,many,TRBV3-1/TRBV3-2
TGTGCCAGCAGCCAAGATTTGGTGACAGACTACGAGCAGTACTTC,CASSQDLVTDYEQYF,TRBJ2-7,.,.,TRBV4-2
TGCGCCAGCAGCTTGGCGTTAAGGACAGGGGCGAACACTGAAGCTTTCTTT,CASSLALRTGANTEAFF,TRBJ1-1,TRBD1,.,TRBV5-1
TGTGCCAGCAGCCAAGATCTAGCGACAGGGGGTGGCTACACCTTC,CASSQDLATGGGYTF,TRBJ1-2,TRBD1,few,TRBV3-1/TRBV3-2
TGTGCCAGCAGCCCGTCTGGCCTGACCTACGAGCAGTACTTC,CASSPSGLTYEQYF,TRBJ2-7,.,.,TRBV5-5
TGTGCCAGCAGCTTATTGGGACAGGGTTATAATTCACCCCTCCACTTT,CASSLLGQGYNSPLHF,TRBJ1-6,TRBD1,.,TRBV11-2
TGTGCCAGCAGCAAAGAGCCCCTGACGAGGGAGCAATGGGAGCAGTTCTTC,CASSKEPLTREQWEQFF,TRBJ2-1,.,.,TRBV21-1
TGTGCCAGCGACCCCCGGGGGGCGGGGACCCAGTACTTC,CASDPRGAGTQYF,TRBJ2-5,.,.,TRBV7-2
TGTGCCAGCTCGGGTCCCCCTGGAAACATTCAGTACTTC,CASSGPPGNIQYF,TRBJ2-4,.,.,TRBV28
TGTGCCAGCAGCCAGGGGACAGGAATAAGAAACACCATATATTTT,CASSQGTGIRNTIYF,TRBJ1-3,TRBD1,.,TRBV3-1/TRBV3-2
TGTGCCAGCAGCTCACCCGGCGGGGATTACGAGCAGTACTTC,CASSSPGGDYEQYF,TRBJ2-7,.,once,TRBV6-5
TGTGCCAGCTCGCCAGGACAGGGGGACTATGGCTACACCTTC,CASSPGQGDYGYTF,TRBJ1-2,TRBD1,once,TRBV18
TGCGCCAGCAGCCAAGAAGAGGGGGGGTCCTACGAGCAGTACTTC,CASSQEEGGSYEQYF,TRBJ2-7,.,.,TRBV4-3
TGTGCCAGCAGTGAGTCAGTCAGGGGGTTGAACGGCTACACCTTC,CASSESVRGLNGYTF,TRBJ1-2,TRBD1,.,TRBV6-1